This T cell receptor beta chain was profiled in a study of blood T cell repertoires in COVID-19 (dated by TCRdb to about 2020). Study-wide context: Samples covering the acute and convalescent phases of COVID-19 were provided by collaborators in the United States, Italy and Spain. Nearly every sample came with metadata listing a de-identified subject ID, COVID-19 status, age in years and sex. The dataset comprised deeply sampled blood TCRbeta repertoires from subjects exposed to, actively infected with, or recovered from COVID-19. Where HLA class I and class II types were available, the types were taken from metadata supplied by the sample provider, not from assay-based typing. The material from the prospective study consisted of cDNA or gDNA derived from T cells, B-cell-depleted T cells, or PBMCs. Samples were obtained from the ongoing ImmuneRACE study (first 160 participants) and from about 1,300 subjects provided by 6 global collaborators. The repertoires were released in a freely available public database meant as a resource for research on the immune response to SARS-CoV-2. The research as a whole found: Clinical and demographic metadata were provided uncurated, with the amount varying by source and participant.

Enrolling through a virtual design, the prospective study's participants ranged in age from roughly 18 to 89 years and lived across roughly 24 United States geographic areas. In the prospective study, cohorts were assigned on the basis of participant-reported clinical history obtained from a screening survey and a study questionnaire. ImmuneRACE Cohort 3 recovered participants were defined by two consecutive negative NP/OP PCR tests, healthcare professional clearance, or symptom resolution. Each participant in the prospective study had whole blood, serum and a nasopharyngeal or oropharyngeal swab collected by mobile phlebotomists. Prospective study participants could optionally give additional blood draws and questionnaires over a roughly two-month period. Blood samples from the prospective study were shipped frozen or at room temperature prior to DNA extraction. TCRbeta CDR3 regions were amplified from genomic DNA by means of the immunoSEQ Assay, a bias-controlled multiplex PCR. The original pipeline was this. The number of nucleated cells in each sample was estimated by amplification of reference gene primers within the assay. To quantify the absolute abundance of each unique TCRbeta CDR3 rearrangement, sequence reads were collapsed and filtered. For each sample, productive Simpson clonality was calculated as the square root of Simpson's diversity index over productive rearrangements. Entries here come from immuneACCESS through TCRdb and include only in-frame sequences with V and J called. Some clones fail to appear in such tables; in the studies checked, an unresolved V gene covers under half of the shortfall, and the cause of the remainder is unknown. V and J calls and clone size are given by that table; D and trimming were obtained from the DNA. The sample yields 150,000 to 250,000 clones; roughly 82% were counted once. The ten largest clones represent about an eighth of the sample.

The CDR3 holds 14 amino acids from the cysteine to the phenylalanine. Only CDR3 DNA remains: 42 bases, in frame from the first base. Looking up the germline V gene yields CDR1 SNHLY and CDR2 FYNNEI. V loses 6 bases at its end and J loses 8 bases; junction bases beyond the gene matches: 7. Of note for this clone: What this receptor recognizes is not known. No base quality information exists; no much larger clone differs at one position.

Sequencing was carried out using PBMCs or T cells enriched from blood (not recorded which). The clonotype comes from a man aged 40-49 years who had recovered from COVID-19. The chain uses TRBV2 and TRBJ1-4; 9 central nucleotides agree with TRBD1. The DNA sequence is TGTGCCAGCAGAGACCGGGACAGGGTCGAAAAACTGTTTTTT. Protein translation: CASRDRDRVEKLFF.